This passage covers 8 T cell receptor beta chains from one sample sequenced in a study of T cells in Graves' hyperthyroidism and ophthalmopathy. What was amplified from RNA transcripts were TCR beta CDR3 regions. The TCR CDR3 first-round RT-PCR relied on the HTBI primer set. TCRdb reprocessed the multiplex PCR reads with MiXCR, giving one entry per CDR3 protein. The sample yields 300,000 to 450,000 distinct CDR3 sequences, 25% seen once. The sequencing sample was made of blood. The receptors shown here come from a man aged 45-60 years with Graves' hyperthyroidism.

V is TRBV25-1 and J is TRBJ2-3; 10 bases match TRBD2. V gave up 4 bases and J gave up 1 base; unmatched junction bases: 2. Germline loops: CDR1 MGHDK, CDR2 SYGVNS. CDR3 length: 15 residues. CDR3 coding DNA: TGTGCCAGCAGTGGAACTAGCGGGGGCACAGATACGCAGTATTTT. This codes for CASSGTSGGTDTQYF.

This sequence joins TRBV5-1 and TRBJ2-2; 13 nucleotides line up with TRBD2. Germline values: CDR1 SGHRS, CDR2 YFSETQ. The CDR3 length is 18 residues. Trimming removed 1 base from V and 0 bases from J; junction bases left unmatched: 3. CDR3 in amino acids: CASSLTGTSGANTGELFF. The DNA for the CDR3 is TGCGCCAGCAGCTTGACCGGGACTAGCGGGGCGAACACCGGGGAGCTGTTTTTT.

The chain links TRBV19 to TRBJ1-5; 8 positions agree with TRBD1. Germline trimming cut 1 base from V and 5 bases from J; bases unmatched to any gene: 1. Per the germline V gene, CDR1 is LNHDA and CDR2 is SQIVND (reference sequence). CDR3 length: 14 residues. The CDR3, as DNA: TGTGCCAGTAGTATAGTACAGGGGGATCAGCCCCAGCATTTT. Translation: CASSIVQGDQPQHF.

This clonotype was detected many times. The chain recombines TRBV3-1 with TRBJ1-1; D might be TRBD1 (5 bases). The CDR3 sequence is 13 residues long. The germline V gene has CDR1 LGHDT and CDR2 YNNKEL (reference sequence). Trimming took off 3 bases at V and 7 bases at J, with 12 bases between the two ends. The CDR3 DNA is TGTGCCAGCAGCCACGCTGGGGGTGGTGAAGCTTTCTTT. It is translated as CASSHAGGGEAFF.

For this clonotype: This may stem from a read error, because a much larger clone lies one nucleotide away. The CDR3 coding sequence is TGTGCCAGCAGTCCCTACAGGTGTTCGAACACCGGGGAGCTGTTTTTT. Its protein is CASSPYRCSNTGELFF. This chain connects TRBV28 to TRBJ2-2, with D possibly TRBD1 on 5 matching bases. The CDR3 has 16 residues. Germline-derived CDR1 and CDR2 are MDHEN and SYDVKM. Trimming pared 5 bases from V and 0 bases from J, leaving 13 bases between.

This clonotype showed up many times. V is TRBV7-9 and J is TRBJ2-7, with 11 bases that match TRBD1. Germline V gene data show CDR1 as SEHNR and CDR2 as FQNEAQ (reference sequence). The CDR3 consists of 15 residues. V trimming: 4 bases; J trimming: 4 bases; junction bases outside the gene matches: 6. CDR3 nucleotide sequence: TGTGCCAGCAGCTATGGACAGGGGGCGGCTTACGAGCAGTACTTC. It yields the protein CASSYGQGAAYEQYF. The complete variable domain, with remaining parts taken from reference TRBV7-9 and TRBJ2-7, reads DTGVSQNPRHKITKRGQNVTFRCDPISEHNRLYWYRQTLGQGPEFLTYFQNEAQLEKSRLLSDRFSAERPKGSFSTLEIQRTEQGDSAMYLCASSYGQGAAYEQYFGPGTRLTVT.

The J gene is TRBJ1-5, the V gene TRBV15, with D unresolved. This CDR3 is built from 14 residues. The V end lost 5 bases, the J end lost 2 bases, and 10 bases lay between the germline ends. CDR1 is LNHNV and CDR2 is YYDKDF in the germline V gene (reference sequence). Here the CDR3 reads CATSPYSGNQPQHF. CDR3 nucleotide sequence: TGTGCCACCAGCCCATATTCGGGCAATCAGCCCCAGCATTTT. The whole variable domain, filled in from reference TRBV15 and TRBJ1-5, reads DAMVIQNPRYQVTQFGKPVTLSCSQTLNHNVMYWYQQKSSQAPKLLFHYYDKDFNNEADTPDNFQSRRPNTSFCFLDIRSPGLGDTAMYLCATSPYSGNQPQHFGDGTRLSIL.

In DNA, the CDR3 is TGCAGCGTTGGGACGACCTATGGCTACACCTTC. Translation: CSVGTTYGYTF. The chain carries TRBV29-1 and TRBJ1-2; D uncertain. The germline V and J ends were trimmed by 4 bases and 4 bases, with 7 bases remaining between them. The CDR3 has 11 residues. Germline lookup yields CDR1 SQVTM and CDR2 ANQGSEA.